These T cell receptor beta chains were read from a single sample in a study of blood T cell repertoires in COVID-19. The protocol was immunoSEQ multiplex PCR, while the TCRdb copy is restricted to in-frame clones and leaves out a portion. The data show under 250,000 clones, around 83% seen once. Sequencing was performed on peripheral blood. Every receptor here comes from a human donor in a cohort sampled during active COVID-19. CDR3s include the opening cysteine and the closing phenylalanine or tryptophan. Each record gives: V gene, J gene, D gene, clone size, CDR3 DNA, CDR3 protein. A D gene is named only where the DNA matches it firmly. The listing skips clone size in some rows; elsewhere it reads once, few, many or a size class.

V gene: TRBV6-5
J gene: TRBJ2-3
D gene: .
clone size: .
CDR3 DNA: TGTGCCAGCAGTTACTCATCGGGAGCAGATACGCAGTATTTT
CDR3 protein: CASSYSSGADTQYF

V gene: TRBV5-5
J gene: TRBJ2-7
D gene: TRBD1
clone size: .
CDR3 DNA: TGTGCCAGCAGCACCACAGGGGTTTCCTACGAGCAGTACTTC
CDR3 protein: CASSTTGVSYEQYF

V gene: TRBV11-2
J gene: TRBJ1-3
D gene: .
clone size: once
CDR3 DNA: TGTGCCAGCAGCTACGTCCGGGGAATTCGGCCTGGAAACACCATATATTTT
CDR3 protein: CASSYVRGIRPGNTIYF

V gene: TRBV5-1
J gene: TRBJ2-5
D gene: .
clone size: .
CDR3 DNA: TGCGCCAGCAGCTCAGGCTCTTCGGAGACCCAGTACTTC
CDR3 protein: CASSSGSSETQYF

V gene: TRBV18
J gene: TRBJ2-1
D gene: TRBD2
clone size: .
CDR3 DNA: TGTGCCAGCTCACCACACGAACTAGCGGGAAACAATGAGCAGTTCTTC
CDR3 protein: CASSPHELAGNNEQFF

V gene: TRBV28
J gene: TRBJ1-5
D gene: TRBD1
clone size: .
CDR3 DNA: TGTGCCAGCAGTTTTCAGGGGGCGACGAATCAGCCCCAGCATTTT
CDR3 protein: CASSFQGATNQPQHF

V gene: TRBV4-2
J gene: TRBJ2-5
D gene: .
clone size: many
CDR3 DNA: TGTGCCAGCAGCCAAGAAGGAGGGACCCAGTACTTC
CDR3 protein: CASSQEGGTQYF

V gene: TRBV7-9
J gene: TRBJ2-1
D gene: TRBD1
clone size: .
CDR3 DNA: TGTGCCAGCAGCATCCGGACAGGGCCCTACAATGAGCAGTTCTTC
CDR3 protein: CASSIRTGPYNEQFF

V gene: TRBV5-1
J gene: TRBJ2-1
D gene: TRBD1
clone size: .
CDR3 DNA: TGCGCCAGCAGCTTGGTCTGGCAGGGGGCGCGTTCCAATGAGCAGTTCTTC
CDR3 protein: CASSLVWQGARSNEQFF

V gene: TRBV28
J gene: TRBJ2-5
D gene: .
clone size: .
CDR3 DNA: TGTGCCAGCAGTTTAGCCGAGGGCCAAGGAGAGACCCAGTACTTC
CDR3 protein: CASSLAEGQGETQYF

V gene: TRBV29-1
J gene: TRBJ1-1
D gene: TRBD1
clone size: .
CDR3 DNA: TGCAGCGTTGGGAACAGGGGTCTATACACTGAAGCTTTCTTT
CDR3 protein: CSVGNRGLYTEAFF

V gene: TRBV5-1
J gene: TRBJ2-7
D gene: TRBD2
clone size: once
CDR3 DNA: TGCGCCAGCAGCTTGCAGCTAGCGGGTTCCGACTACGAGCAGTACTTC
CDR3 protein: CASSLQLAGSDYEQYF